The 5 T cell receptor beta chains given below trace back to one sample, sequenced in a study of human T cells and chemical hapten exposure. Treatment in this sample: therapeutic diphenylcyclopropenone sensitization with weekly scalp DPC. Unique molecular identifiers were attached to individual cDNA molecules during library preparation. TCRdb re-called the reads through MiXCR, storing one row per CDR3 protein. The sample records approximately 3,000 distinct CDR3 sequences, about 50% being singletons. Sequenced here: whole blood, sampled before DPC sensitization or 2, 6, or about 24 weeks after (not recorded which). The receptor set was obtained from an adult with alopecia areata. Some clones in this sample may be carry-over from other donors' samples. This table probably holds off-target reads from a library built for another chain.

The chain carries TRBV12-3 or TRBV12-4 and TRBJ2-7; 10 bases line up with TRBD2. The CDR3 extends over 15 amino acids. The J segment lost 8 bases and the V segment lost 6 bases, leaving 13 bases of the junction unmatched. CDR3: CASSPSSGGPYQQYF. The CDR3 DNA follows: TGTGCCAGCAGCCCCAGTAGCGGGGGGCCGTACCAGCAGTACTTC.

The chain links TRBV7-6 to TRBJ2-7; 8 bases map to TRBD2. The J segment lost 6 bases and the V segment lost 5 bases, leaving 3 bases of the junction unmatched. The V gene's germline CDR1 is SGHVS and CDR2 FNYEAQ. CDR3 length: 12 residues. The CDR3 DNA is TGTGCCAGCAGCCTGGCGGGGGGCGAGCAGTACTTC. Translation gives CASSLAGGEQYF.

V is TRBV28 and J is TRBJ2-7; a possible D gene is TRBD2 (5 bases). V lost 5 bases, J lost 0 bases, and 17 bases lay in between. Germline loops: CDR1 MDHEN, CDR2 SYDVKM. The CDR3 spans 16 residues. The CDR3 region has the DNA TGTGCCAGCAGTCGTTTTAGTGGAGGAGGCTCCTACGAGCAGTACTTC. Translation gives CASSRFSGGGSYEQYF. The full variable domain, its missing parts supplied by reference TRBV28 and TRBJ2-7, is DVKVTQSSRYLVKRTGEKVFLECVQDMDHENMFWYRQDPGLGLRLIYFSYDVKMKEKGDIPEGYSVSREKKERFSLILESASTNQTSMYLCASSRFSGGGSYEQYFGPGTRLTVT.

The V call is TRBV20-1, the J call TRBJ2-1; D unresolved. The CDR3 has 13 amino acids. Germline V gene data show CDR1 as DFQATT and CDR2 as SNEGSKA (reference sequence). The V end lost 4 bases, the J end lost 2 bases, and 9 bases lay between the germline ends. CDR3 sequence reads: CSATGPTYNEQFF. CDR3 nucleotides: TGCAGTGCTACCGGACCCACCTACAATGAGCAGTTCTTC.

The chain links TRBV28 to TRBJ2-1; the match to TRBD1 covers 8 bases. V dropped 6 bases and J dropped 10; count of bases not matched to a gene: 11. CDR3 size: 14 residues. Germline V gene data show CDR1 as MDHEN and CDR2 as SYDVKM. The chain's CDR3 is CASSLGQGVSEQFF. Written as DNA, the CDR3 is TGTGCCAGCAGCCTCGGACAGGGAGTTAGCGAGCAGTTCTTC.